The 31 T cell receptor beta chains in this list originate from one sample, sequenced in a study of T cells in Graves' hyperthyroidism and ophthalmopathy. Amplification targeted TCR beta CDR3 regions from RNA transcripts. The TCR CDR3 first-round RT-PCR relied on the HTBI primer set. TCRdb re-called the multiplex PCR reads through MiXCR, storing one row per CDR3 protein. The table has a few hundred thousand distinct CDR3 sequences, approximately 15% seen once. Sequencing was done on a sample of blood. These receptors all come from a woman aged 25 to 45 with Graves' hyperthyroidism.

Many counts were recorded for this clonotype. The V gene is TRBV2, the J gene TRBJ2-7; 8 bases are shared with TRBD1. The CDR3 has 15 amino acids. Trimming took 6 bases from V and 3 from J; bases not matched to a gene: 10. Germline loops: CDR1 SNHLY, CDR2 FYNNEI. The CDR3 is CASRWRAGGIYEQYF. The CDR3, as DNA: TGTGCCAGCAGGTGGCGGGCAGGGGGCATCTACGAGCAGTACTTC.

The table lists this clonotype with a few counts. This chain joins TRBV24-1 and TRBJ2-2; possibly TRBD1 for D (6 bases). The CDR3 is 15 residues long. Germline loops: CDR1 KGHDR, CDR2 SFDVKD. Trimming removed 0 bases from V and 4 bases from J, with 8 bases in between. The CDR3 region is CATSDLDRPTGELFF. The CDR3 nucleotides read TGTGCCACCAGTGATTTGGACAGGCCCACCGGGGAGCTGTTTTTT.

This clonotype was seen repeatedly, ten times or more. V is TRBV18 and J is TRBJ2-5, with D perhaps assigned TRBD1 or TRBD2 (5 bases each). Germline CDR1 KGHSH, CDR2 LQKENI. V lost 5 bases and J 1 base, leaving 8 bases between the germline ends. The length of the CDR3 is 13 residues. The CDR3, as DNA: TGTGCCAGCTCAGGGGGATCCCAAGAGACCCAGTACTTC. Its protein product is CASSGGSQETQYF. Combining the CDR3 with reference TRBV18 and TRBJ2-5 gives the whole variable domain NAGVMQNPRHLVRRRGQEARLRCSPMKGHSHVYWYRQLPEEGLKFMVYLQKENIIDESGMPKERFSAEFPKEGPSILRIQQVVRGDSAAYFCASSGGSQETQYFGPGTRLLVL.

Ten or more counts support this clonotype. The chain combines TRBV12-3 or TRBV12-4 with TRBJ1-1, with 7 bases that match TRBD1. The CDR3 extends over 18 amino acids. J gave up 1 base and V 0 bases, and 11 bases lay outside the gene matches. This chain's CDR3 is CASSLAPGSGQKNTEAFF. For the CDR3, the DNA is TGTGCCAGCAGTTTAGCGCCGGGGTCGGGACAGAAGAACACTGAAGCTTTCTTT.

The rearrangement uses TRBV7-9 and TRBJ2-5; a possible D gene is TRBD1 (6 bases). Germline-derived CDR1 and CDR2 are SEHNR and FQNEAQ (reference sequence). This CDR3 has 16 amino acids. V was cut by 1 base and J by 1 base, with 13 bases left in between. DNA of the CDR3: TGTGCCAGCAGCTTAGGGGGTGGCAGGGGCCAAGAGACCCAGTACTTC. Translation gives CASSLGGGRGQETQYF. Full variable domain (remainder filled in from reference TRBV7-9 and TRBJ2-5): DTGVSQNPRHKITKRGQNVTFRCDPISEHNRLYWYRQTLGQGPEFLTYFQNEAQLEKSRLLSDRFSAERPKGSFSTLEIQRTEQGDSAMYLCASSLGGGRGQETQYFGPGTRLLVL.

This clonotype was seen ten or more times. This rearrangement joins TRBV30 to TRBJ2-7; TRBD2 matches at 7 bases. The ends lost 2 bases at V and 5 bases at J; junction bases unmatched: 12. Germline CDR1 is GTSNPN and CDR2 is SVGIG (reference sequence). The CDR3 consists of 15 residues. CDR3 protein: CAWSRGGSSLDEQYF. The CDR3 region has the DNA TGTGCCTGGAGTAGGGGCGGGAGCTCGTTGGACGAGCAGTACTTC.

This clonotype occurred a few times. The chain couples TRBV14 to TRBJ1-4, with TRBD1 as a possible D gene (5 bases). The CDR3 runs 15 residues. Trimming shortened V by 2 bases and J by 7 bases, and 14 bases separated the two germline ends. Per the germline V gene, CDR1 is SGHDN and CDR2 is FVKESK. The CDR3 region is CASSQLVGPGEKLFF. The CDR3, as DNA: TGTGCCAGCAGCCAACTGGTGGGGCCGGGTGAAAAACTGTTTTTT. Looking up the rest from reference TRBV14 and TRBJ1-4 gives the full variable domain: EAGVTQFPSHSVIEKGQTVTLRCDPISGHDNLYWYRRVMGKEIKFLLHFVKESKQDESGMPNNRFLAERTGGTYSTLKVQPAELEDSGVYFCASSQLVGPGEKLFFGSGTQLSVL.

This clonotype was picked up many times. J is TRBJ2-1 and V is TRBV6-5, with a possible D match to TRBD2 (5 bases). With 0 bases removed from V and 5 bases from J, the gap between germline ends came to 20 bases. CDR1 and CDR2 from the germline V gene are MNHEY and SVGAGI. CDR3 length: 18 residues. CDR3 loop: CASSYSREGSFYDNEQFF. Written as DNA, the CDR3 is TGTGCCAGCAGTTACTCGAGGGAAGGGAGCTTCTATGACAATGAGCAGTTCTTC.

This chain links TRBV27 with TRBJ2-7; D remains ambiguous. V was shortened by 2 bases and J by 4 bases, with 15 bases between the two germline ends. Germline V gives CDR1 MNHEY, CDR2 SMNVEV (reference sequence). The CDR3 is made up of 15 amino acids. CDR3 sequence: CASSLIRGPPYEQYF. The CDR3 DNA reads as TGTGCCAGCAGTTTAATCAGAGGCCCACCTTACGAGCAGTACTTC.

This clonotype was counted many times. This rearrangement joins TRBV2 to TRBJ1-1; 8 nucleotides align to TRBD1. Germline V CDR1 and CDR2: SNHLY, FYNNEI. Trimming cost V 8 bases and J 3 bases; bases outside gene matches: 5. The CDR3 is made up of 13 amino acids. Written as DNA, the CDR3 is TGTGCCAGCCAGGGGGCAGGGGACACTGAAGCTTTCTTT. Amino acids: CASQGAGDTEAFF.

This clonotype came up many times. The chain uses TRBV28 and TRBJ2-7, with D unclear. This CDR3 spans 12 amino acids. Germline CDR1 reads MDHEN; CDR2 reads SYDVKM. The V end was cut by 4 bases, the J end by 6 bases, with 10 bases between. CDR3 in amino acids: CASSSLYGEQYF. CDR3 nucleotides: TGTGCCAGCAGTTCCCTGTACGGCGAGCAGTACTTC.

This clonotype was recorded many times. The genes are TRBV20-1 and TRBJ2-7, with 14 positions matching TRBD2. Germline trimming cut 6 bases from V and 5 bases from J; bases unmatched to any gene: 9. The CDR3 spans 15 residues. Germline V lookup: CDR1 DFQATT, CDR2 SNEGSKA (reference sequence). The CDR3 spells CSAPGTSGSLNEQYF. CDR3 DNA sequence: TGCAGTGCCCCCGGGACTAGCGGGAGTCTCAACGAGCAGTACTTC.

CDR3 coding DNA: TGTGCCAGCAGTCTTAGCGGGAGCGCCCACACAGATACGCAGTATTTT. Translated, it gives CASSLSGSAHTDTQYF. The chain links TRBV12-3 or TRBV12-4 to TRBJ2-3; 9 bases line up with TRBD2. The J segment lost 2 bases and the V segment lost 5 bases, leaving 8 bases of the junction unmatched. The CDR3 covers 16 residues.

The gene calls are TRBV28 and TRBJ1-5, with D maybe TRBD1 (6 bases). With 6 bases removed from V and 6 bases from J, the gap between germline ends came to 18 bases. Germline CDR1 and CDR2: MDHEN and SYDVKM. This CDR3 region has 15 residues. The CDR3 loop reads CASRQGRSGPQPQHF. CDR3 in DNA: TGTGCCAGCAGACAGGGACGTTCAGGGCCTCAGCCCCAGCATTTT.

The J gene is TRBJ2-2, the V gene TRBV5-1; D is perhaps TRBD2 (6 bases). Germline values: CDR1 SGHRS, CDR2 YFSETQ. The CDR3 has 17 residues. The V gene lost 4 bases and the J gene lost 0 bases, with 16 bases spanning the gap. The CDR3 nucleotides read TGCGCCAGCAGCGCAAGGGGCGGGGCCGCGAACACCGGGGAGCTGTTTTTT. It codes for CASSARGGAANTGELFF.

CDR3 in DNA: TGCGCCAGCTCCTACGCGAGCGGGGAGCTGTTTTTT. This sequence encodes CASSYASGELFF. J is TRBJ2-2 and V is TRBV10-1; D is uncertain. This CDR3 is 12 amino acids long. Per the germline V gene, CDR1 is WNHNN and CDR2 is SYGVQD (reference sequence). V shed 8 bases and J shed 7 bases, with 11 bases lying between them.

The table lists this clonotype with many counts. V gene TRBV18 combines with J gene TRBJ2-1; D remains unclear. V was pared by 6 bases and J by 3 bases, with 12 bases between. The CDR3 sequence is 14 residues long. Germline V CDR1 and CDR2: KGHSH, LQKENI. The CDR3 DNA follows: TGTGCCAGCTCGTCTTCGGTCTACTACAATGAGCAGTTCTTC. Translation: CASSSSVYYNEQFF.

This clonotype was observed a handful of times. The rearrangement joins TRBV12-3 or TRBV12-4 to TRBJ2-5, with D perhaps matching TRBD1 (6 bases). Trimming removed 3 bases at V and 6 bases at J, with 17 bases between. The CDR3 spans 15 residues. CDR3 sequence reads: CASSFAPTGFKTQYF. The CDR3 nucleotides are TGTGCCAGCAGTTTTGCCCCGACAGGTTTTAAGACCCAGTACTTC.

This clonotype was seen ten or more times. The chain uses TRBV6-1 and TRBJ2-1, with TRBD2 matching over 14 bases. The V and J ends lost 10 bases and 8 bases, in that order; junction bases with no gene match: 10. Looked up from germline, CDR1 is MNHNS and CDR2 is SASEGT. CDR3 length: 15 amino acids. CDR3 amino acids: CAIAKGTSGSDEQFF. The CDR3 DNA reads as TGTGCCATCGCCAAGGGGACTAGCGGGAGCGATGAGCAGTTCTTC.

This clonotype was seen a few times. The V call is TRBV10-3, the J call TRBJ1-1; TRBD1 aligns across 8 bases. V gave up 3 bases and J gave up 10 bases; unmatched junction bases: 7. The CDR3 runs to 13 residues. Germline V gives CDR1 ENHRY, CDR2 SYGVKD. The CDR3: CAISDGQGAVAFF. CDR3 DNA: TGTGCCATCAGTGATGGCCAGGGGGCTGTAGCTTTCTTT.

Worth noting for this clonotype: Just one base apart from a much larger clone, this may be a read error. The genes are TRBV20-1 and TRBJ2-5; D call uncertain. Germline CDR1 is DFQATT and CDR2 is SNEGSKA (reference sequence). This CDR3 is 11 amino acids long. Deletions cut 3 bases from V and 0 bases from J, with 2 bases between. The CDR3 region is CSASHQETQYF. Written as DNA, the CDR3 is TGCAGTGCTAGTCACCAAGAGACCCAGTACTTC.

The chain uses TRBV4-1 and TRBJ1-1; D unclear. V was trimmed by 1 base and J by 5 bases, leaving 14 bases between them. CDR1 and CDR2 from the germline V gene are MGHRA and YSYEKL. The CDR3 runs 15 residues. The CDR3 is CASSQGRMTETEAFF. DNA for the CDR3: TGCGCCAGCAGCCAAGGCCGAATGACCGAGACTGAAGCTTTCTTT.

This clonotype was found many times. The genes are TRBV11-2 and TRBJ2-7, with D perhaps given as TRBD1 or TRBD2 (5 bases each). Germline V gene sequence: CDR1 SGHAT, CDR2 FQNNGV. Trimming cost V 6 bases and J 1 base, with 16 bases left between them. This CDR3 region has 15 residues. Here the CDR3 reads CASSWTFRESYEQYF. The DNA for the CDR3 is TGTGCCAGCAGTTGGACTTTCAGGGAATCCTACGAGCAGTACTTC.

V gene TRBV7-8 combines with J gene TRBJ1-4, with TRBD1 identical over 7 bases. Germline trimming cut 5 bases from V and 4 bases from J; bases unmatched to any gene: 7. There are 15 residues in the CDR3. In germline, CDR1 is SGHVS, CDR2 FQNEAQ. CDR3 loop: CASSPGQVFNEKLFF. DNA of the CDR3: TGTGCCAGCAGCCCCGGACAGGTCTTTAATGAAAAACTGTTTTTT. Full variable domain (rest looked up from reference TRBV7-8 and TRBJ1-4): GAGVSQSPRYKVAKRGQDVALRCDPISGHVSLFWYQQALGQGPEFLTYFQNEAQLDKSGLPSDRFFAERPEGSVSTLKIQRTQQEDSAVYLCASSPGQVFNEKLFFGSGTQLSVL.

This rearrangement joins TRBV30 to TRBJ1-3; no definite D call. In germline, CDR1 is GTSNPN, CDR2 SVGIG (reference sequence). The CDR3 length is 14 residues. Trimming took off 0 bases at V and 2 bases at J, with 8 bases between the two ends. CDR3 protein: CAWSVPKAGNTIYF. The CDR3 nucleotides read TGTGCCTGGAGTGTCCCCAAGGCTGGAAACACCATATATTTT.

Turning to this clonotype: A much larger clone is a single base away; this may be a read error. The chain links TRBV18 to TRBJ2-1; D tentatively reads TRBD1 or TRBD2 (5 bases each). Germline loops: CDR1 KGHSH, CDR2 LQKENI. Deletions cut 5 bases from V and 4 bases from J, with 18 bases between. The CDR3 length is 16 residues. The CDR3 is CASSVPGRGYYNEQFF. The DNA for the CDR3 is TGTGCCAGCTCAGTGCCGGGACGGGGATATTACAATGAGCAGTTCTTC.

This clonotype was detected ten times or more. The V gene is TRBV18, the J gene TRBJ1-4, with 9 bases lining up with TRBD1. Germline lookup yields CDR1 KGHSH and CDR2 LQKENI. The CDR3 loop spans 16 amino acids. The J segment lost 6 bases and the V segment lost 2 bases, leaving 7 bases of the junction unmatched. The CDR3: CASSPIPGQGYEKLFF. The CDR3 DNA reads TGTGCCAGCTCACCAATCCCGGGACAGGGCTATGAAAAACTGTTTTTT.

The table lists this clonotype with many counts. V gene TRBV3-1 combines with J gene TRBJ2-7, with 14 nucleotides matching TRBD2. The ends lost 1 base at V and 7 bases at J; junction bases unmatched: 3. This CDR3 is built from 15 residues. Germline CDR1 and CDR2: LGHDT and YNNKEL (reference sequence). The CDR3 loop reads CASSQGLAGGREQYF. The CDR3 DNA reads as TGTGCCAGCAGCCAAGGACTAGCGGGAGGGCGTGAGCAGTACTTC.

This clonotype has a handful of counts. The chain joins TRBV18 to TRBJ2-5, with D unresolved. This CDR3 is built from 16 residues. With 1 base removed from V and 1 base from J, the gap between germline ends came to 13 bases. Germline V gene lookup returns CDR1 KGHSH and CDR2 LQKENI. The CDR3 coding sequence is TGTGCCAGCTCACCACGGTTCAGCCGTTTCCAAGAGACCCAGTACTTC. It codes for CASSPRFSRFQETQYF. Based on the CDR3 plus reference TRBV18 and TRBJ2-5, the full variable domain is NAGVMQNPRHLVRRRGQEARLRCSPMKGHSHVYWYRQLPEEGLKFMVYLQKENIIDESGMPKERFSAEFPKEGPSILRIQQVVRGDSAAYFCASSPRFSRFQETQYFGPGTRLLVL.

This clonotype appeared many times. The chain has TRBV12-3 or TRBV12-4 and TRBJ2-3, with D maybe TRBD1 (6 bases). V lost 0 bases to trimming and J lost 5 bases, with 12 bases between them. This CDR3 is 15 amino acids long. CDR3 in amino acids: CASSLAGAVLDTQYF. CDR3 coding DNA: TGTGCCAGCAGTTTAGCGGGGGCTGTTCTAGATACGCAGTATTTT.

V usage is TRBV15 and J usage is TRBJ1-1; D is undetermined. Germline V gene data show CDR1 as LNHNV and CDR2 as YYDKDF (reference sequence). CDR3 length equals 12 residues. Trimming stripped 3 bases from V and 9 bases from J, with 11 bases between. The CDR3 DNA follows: TGTGCCACCAGCAGTAGACTGACAAAAGCTTTCTTT. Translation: CATSSRLTKAFF. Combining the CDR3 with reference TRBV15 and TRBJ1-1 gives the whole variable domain DAMVIQNPRYQVTQFGKPVTLSCSQTLNHNVMYWYQQKSSQAPKLLFHYYDKDFNNEADTPDNFQSRRPNTSFCFLDIRSPGLGDTAMYLCATSSRLTKAFFGQGTRLTVV.